The present T cell receptor (beta chain) was sequenced within a study of T cells in Graves' hyperthyroidism and ophthalmopathy. Trimming stripped 6 bases from V and 5 bases from J, with 16 bases between. The germline V gene encodes CDR1 SNHLY and CDR2 FYNNEI. The CDR3 extends over 14 amino acids. Using RNA transcripts as the source, TCR beta CDR3 regions were amplified. The HTBI primer set served for first-round RT-PCR of the TCR CDR3. One entry per CDR3 protein results from TCRdb running MiXCR on the multiplex PCR reads. Of over 120,000 distinct CDR3 sequences in the sample, around 20% are singletons; the top ten hold roughly 73%.

This clonotype was sampled from a woman aged 50 to 60 with Graves' hyperthyroidism that later progressed to Graves' ophthalmopathy. The specimen sequenced was blood. The chain is built from TRBV2 and TRBJ1-2; maybe TRBD1 (5 bases). For the CDR3, the DNA is TGTGCCAGCAGCGGGGCGGGGGGAACTTATGGCTACACCTTC. Translating gives CASSGAGGTYGYTF.